These 18 T cell receptor beta chains were all obtained from the same sample, sequenced in a study of CD8+CD57+ T cells in acquired aplastic anemia. Profiling of TCR beta VDJ combinations and CDR3 sequences used genomic DNA as template. Each CDR3 protein gets one entry after TCRdb re-called the reads with MiXCR. The top ten clones hold about 1% of a sample with about 180,000 distinct CDR3 sequences, around half of them seen once. Flow cytometry had shown expanded CD8+CD57+ cells in the patients chosen for sequencing. Sequencing was done on a sample of sorted CD4+, CD8+, or CD8+CD57+ T cells (not recorded which) from PBMCs. These receptors were taken from a human donor with aplastic anemia.

This clonotype was seen ten or more times. The V gene is TRBV10-1, the J gene TRBJ2-3; tentatively, D is TRBD1 (5 bases). From germline, CDR1 is WNHNN and CDR2 SYGVQD (reference sequence). This CDR3 spans 11 amino acids. V gave up 10 bases and J gave up 5 bases, with 10 bases separating them. The chain's CDR3 is CATSQGDTQYF. CDR3 nucleotides: TGCGCCACCTCCCAGGGAGATACGCAGTATTTT.

The chain combines TRBV2 with TRBJ1-4; D call uncertain. V lost 3 bases, J lost 0 bases, and 5 bases lay in between. CDR3 length: 14 amino acids. Per germline, CDR1 SNHLY and CDR2 FYNNEI. The CDR3 region has the DNA TGTGCCAGCAGTGATAGGGCAACTAATGAAAAACTGTTTTTT. Its protein is CASSDRATNEKLFF.

The chain has TRBV20-1 and TRBJ1-3, with D maybe TRBD1 (6 bases). The CDR3 covers 18 residues. V lost 0 bases and J lost 0, with 18 bases in between. CDR1 and CDR2 (germline): DFQATT, SNEGSKA (reference sequence). For the CDR3, the DNA is TGCAGTGCTAGAGATACCCAGGGGCCCTCTTCCTCTGGAAACACCATATATTTT. It codes for CSARDTQGPSSSGNTIYF.

This clonotype was observed many times. J is TRBJ1-2 and V is TRBV10-3; D is ambiguous. The V gene's germline CDR1 is ENHRY and CDR2 SYGVKD. V was clipped by 0 bases and J by 8 bases, with 13 bases between them. The CDR3 sequence is 14 residues long. CDR3 region: CAISESVGVPGYTF. For the CDR3, the DNA is TGTGCCATCAGTGAGTCAGTCGGGGTTCCGGGCTACACCTTC.

This clonotype was counted at least ten times. The gene calls are TRBV20-1 and TRBJ1-5; TRBD1 is a possible D gene (5 bases). Trimming removed 1 base at V and 0 bases at J, with 10 bases between. The CDR3 covers 15 residues. CDR1 is DFQATT, CDR2 SNEGSKA, per germline (reference sequence). CDR3 nucleotides: TGCAGTGCTAGAGGGCAGGGACTTAGCAATCAGCCCCAGCATTTT. It specifies CSARGQGLSNQPQHF.

This clonotype was counted a single time. This may arise from a read error, as a much more abundant clone is one base away. The V and J genes are TRBV12-3 or TRBV12-4 and TRBJ2-2, with D perhaps TRBD2 (5 bases). The CDR3 consists of 14 residues. CDR3 amino acids: CASGERWANGELLF. The DNA of the CDR3 is TGTGCCAGCGGGGAAAGGTGGGCAAACGGGGAGCTGCTTTTT.

The genes are TRBV12-3 or TRBV12-4 and TRBJ2-7, with a possible D match to TRBD1 (6 bases). This CDR3 has 13 residues. V lost 7 bases, J lost 3 bases, and 13 bases lay in between. The CDR3 reads CASTADRFYEQYF. CDR3 in DNA: TGTGCCAGCACCGCGGACAGATTCTACGAGCAGTACTTC.

This clonotype was picked up many times. The genes are TRBV5-4 and TRBJ1-1, with a possible D match to TRBD1 (6 bases). Per germline, CDR1 SGHNT and CDR2 YYREEE (reference sequence). The CDR3 has 14 residues. V was pared by 5 bases and J by 1 base, with 12 bases between. The CDR3 coding sequence is TGTGCCAGCAGTAAACAGGGTCAGAACACTGAAGCTTTCTTT. Translated: CASSKQGQNTEAFF.

This clonotype was picked up a small number of times. The gene calls are TRBV15 and TRBJ2-3; the match to TRBD2 covers 9 bases. The junction had 13 bases not matched to a gene; V was cut back by 0 bases and J by 3 bases. CDR1 and CDR2 from the germline V gene are LNHNV and YYDKDF (reference sequence). This CDR3 is 19 amino acids long. In DNA form, the CDR3 reads TGTGCCACCAGCAGAGATGGCCTTTTCGCGGGGGGGGGGACAGATACGCAGTATTTT. This codes for CATSRDGLFAGGGTDTQYF.

This clonotype has only a few counts. This rearrangement joins TRBV2 to TRBJ2-7; 7 bases agree with TRBD1. Trimming took 10 bases from V and 3 from J; bases not matched to a gene: 15. There are 15 residues in the CDR3. Germline lookup yields CDR1 SNHLY and CDR2 FYNNEI. The CDR3 protein is CANTKTPGQLYEQYF. CDR3 sequence (DNA): TGTGCCAACACCAAGACTCCGGGACAGCTCTACGAGCAGTACTTC.

Comments on this clonotype: A much larger clone lies one base from this, so it may be a read error. The chain employs TRBV10-3 and TRBJ2-1; D is uncertain. This CDR3 is 14 amino acids long. Germline V CDR1 and CDR2: ENHRY, SYGVKD. CDR3 DNA sequence: TGTGCCAGCAGTTTCCCCCAAGACTGGGATGAGCAGTTCTTC. Protein product: CASSFPQDWDEQFF.

This clonotype showed up many times. The chain employs TRBV19 and TRBJ1-5, with D perhaps matching TRBD1 (5 bases). Looked up from germline, CDR1 is LNHDA and CDR2 is SQIVND (reference sequence). V was trimmed by 2 bases and J by 5 bases, leaving 10 bases between them. The CDR3 is 14 residues long. As DNA, the CDR3 is TGTGCCAGTAGTATACGGGGGATTCATCAGCCCCAGCATTTT. Protein: CASSIRGIHQPQHF.

This chain links TRBV2 with TRBJ2-3; 7 nucleotides align to TRBD1. Unmatched junction bases numbered 5, after V lost 5 bases and J lost 6 bases. This CDR3 comprises 13 residues. The germline V gene has CDR1 SNHLY and CDR2 FYNNEI. The CDR3 region has the DNA TGTGCCAGCAGTACAACGACAGGGGATACGCAGTATTTT. Translated, it gives CASSTTTGDTQYF.

There are many counts of this clonotype. The chain joins TRBV5-4 to TRBJ1-6, with D possibly being TRBD1 (5 bases). The germline V gene encodes CDR1 SGHNT and CDR2 YYREEE (reference sequence). Between the trimmed V and J ends, which lost 5 bases and 5 bases, there was a span of 11 bases. This CDR3 has 14 amino acids. For the CDR3, the DNA is TGTGCCAGCAGGGAACCGGGGGATAATTCACCCCTCCACTTT. Amino acid sequence: CASREPGDNSPLHF.

This clonotype was counted ten times or more. The genes are TRBV19 and TRBJ1-1, with 7 bases fitting TRBD1. In germline, CDR1 is LNHDA, CDR2 SQIVND (reference sequence). J was trimmed by 1 base and V by 5 bases; bases with no gene match: 7. CDR3 length equals 15 residues. CDR3 sequence reads: CASSPPGQRNTEAFF. CDR3 nucleotides: TGTGCCAGTAGTCCTCCGGGACAGCGGAACACTGAAGCTTTCTTT. Complete variable domain (other parts from reference TRBV19 and TRBJ1-1): DGGITQSPKYLFRKEGQNVTLSCEQNLNHDAMYWYRQDPGQGLRLIYYSQIVNDFQKGDIAEGYSVSREKKESFPLTVTSAQKNPTAFYLCASSPPGQRNTEAFFGQGTRLTVV.

This clonotype was observed at least ten times. The chain carries TRBV2 and TRBJ2-1; TRBD2 aligns across 10 bases. Germline CDR1 and CDR2: SNHLY and FYNNEI. The CDR3 is made up of 15 amino acids. Losses at the gene ends were 10 bases for V and 6 bases for J; bases not matched to a gene: 12. The CDR3 spells CATSREGLATNEQFF. The CDR3 coding sequence is TGTGCCACCTCCCGGGAGGGACTAGCGACCAATGAGCAGTTCTTC. The full variable domain, completed using reference TRBV2 and TRBJ2-1, is EPEVTQTPSHQVTQMGQEVILRCVPISNHLYFYWYRQILGQKVEFLVSFYNNEISEKSEIFDDQFSVERPDGSNFTLKIRSTKLEDSAMYFCATSREGLATNEQFFGPGTRLTVL.

This clonotype was counted ten times or more. This chain links TRBV6-5 with TRBJ1-2, with D tentatively TRBD1 (5 bases). CDR1 and CDR2 (germline): MNHEY, SVGAGI. Trimming cost V 0 bases and J 8 bases, with 10 bases left between them. The CDR3 consists of 13 residues. The CDR3 here is CASSYSGRGGYTF. In nucleotides, the CDR3 is TGTGCCAGCAGTTACTCAGGGAGGGGCGGCTACACCTTC.

Details on this clonotype: A read error may account for a junction end that differs from germline. The rearrangement links TRBV4-1 to TRBJ2-7; tentatively, D is TRBD2 (6 bases). The CDR3 sequence is 15 residues long. Germline lookup yields CDR1 MGHRA and CDR2 YSYEKL. Written as DNA, the CDR3 is TGCACCAGCAGCGGGCTGAACATACCCTCCTACGAGCGGTACTTC. Translation gives CTSSGLNIPSYERYF.